This is a list of T cell receptor beta chains from one sample in a study of regulatory T cells in long-lasting Graves disease. TCRdb used MiXCR to reprocess the multiplex PCR reads, holding one entry per CDR3 protein. In the table there are some 200,000 distinct CDR3 sequences, approximately 18% of which are singletons. These data were also reused for a study on T cells in Graves' hyperthyroidism and ophthalmopathy.

The sequencing here drew on peripheral blood mononuclear cells (PBMCs), taken at new diagnosis, from a patient treated with antithyroid drugs. All receptors derive from a woman aged 25-40 years with Graves disease. Both conserved end residues are part of each CDR3. D genes are given only for firm matches. Some rows mark clone size as missing; the rest say once, few, many or name a class of expanded clone.

V gene: TRBV18
J gene: TRBJ1-6
clone size: many
CDR3 length: 16
D gene: TRBD1
CDR3 protein: CASSLSATGSKPPLHF
CDR3 DNA: TGTGCCAGCTCACTCTCCGCGACAGGGTCGAAGCCACCCCTCCACTTT

V gene: TRBV11-1
J gene: TRBJ2-7
clone size: many
CDR3 length: 14
D gene: NA
CDR3 protein: CASSFLGTKYEQYF
CDR3 DNA: TGTGCCAGCAGCTTTTTGGGAACTAAATACGAGCAGTACTTC

V gene: TRBV7-9
J gene: TRBJ2-2
clone size: many
CDR3 length: 13
D gene: NA
CDR3 protein: CASSPGQNGELFF
CDR3 DNA: TGTGCCAGCAGCCCCGGACAGAACGGGGAGCTGTTTTTT

V gene: TRBV28
J gene: TRBJ2-6
clone size: once
CDR3 length: 15
D gene: NA
CDR3 protein: CASSFRGSGANVLTF
CDR3 DNA: TGTGCCAGCAGTTTTCGGGGGTCTGGGGCCAACGTCCTGACTTTC

V gene: TRBV9
J gene: TRBJ2-1
clone size: NA
CDR3 length: 16
D gene: TRBD1
CDR3 protein: CASSPRQGRQGDEQFF
CDR3 DNA: TGTGCCAGCAGCCCACGACAGGGGAGACAGGGAGATGAGCAGTTCTTC

V gene: TRBV20-1
J gene: TRBJ1-5
clone size: few
CDR3 length: 13
D gene: NA
CDR3 protein: CSASPHSNQPQHF
CDR3 DNA: TGCAGTGCTAGTCCGCATAGCAATCAGCCCCAGCATTTT

V gene: TRBV11-2
J gene: TRBJ2-2
clone size: many
CDR3 length: 16
D gene: NA
CDR3 protein: CASSLLGGGYTGELFF
CDR3 DNA: TGTGCCAGCAGCTTATTGGGGGGCGGGTACACCGGGGAGCTGTTTTTT

V gene: TRBV28
J gene: TRBJ1-2
clone size: many
CDR3 length: 13
D gene: NA
CDR3 protein: CASKVSRGYGYTF
CDR3 DNA: TGTGCCAGCAAGGTGTCCCGGGGCTATGGCTACACCTTC

V gene: TRBV28
J gene: TRBJ2-7
clone size: many
CDR3 length: 13
D gene: NA
CDR3 protein: CASSLGGSGEQYF
CDR3 DNA: TGTGCCAGCAGTTTAGGTGGGTCGGGAGAGCAGTACTTC

V gene: TRBV28
J gene: TRBJ2-5
clone size: NA
CDR3 length: 12
D gene: TRBD1
CDR3 protein: CASKTGKETQYF
CDR3 DNA: TGTGCCAGCAAGACAGGGAAAGAGACCCAGTACTTC

V gene: TRBV4-2
J gene: TRBJ1-2
clone size: many
CDR3 length: 14
D gene: TRBD1
CDR3 protein: CASSQGTGDYGYTF
CDR3 DNA: TGTGCCAGCAGCCAAGGGACAGGGGACTATGGCTACACCTTC

V gene: TRBV6-2/TRBV6-3
J gene: TRBJ2-7
clone size: many
CDR3 length: 16
D gene: NA
CDR3 protein: CASSYSWLRVSYEQYF
CDR3 DNA: TGTGCCAGCAGTTACTCGTGGTTACGTGTGTCCTACGAGCAGTACTTC

V gene: TRBV2
J gene: TRBJ2-2
clone size: many
CDR3 length: 11
D gene: NA
CDR3 protein: CASRISGELFF
CDR3 DNA: TGTGCCAGCAGGATATCCGGGGAGCTGTTTTTT

V gene: TRBV28
J gene: TRBJ1-5
clone size: many
CDR3 length: 17
D gene: NA
CDR3 protein: CASSPADSNLSNQPQHF
CDR3 DNA: TGTGCCAGCAGTCCCGCGGACAGCAACCTTAGCAATCAGCCCCAGCATTTT

V gene: TRBV15
J gene: TRBJ1-3
clone size: NA
CDR3 length: 16
D gene: NA
CDR3 protein: CATSRDVPGGRNTIYF
CDR3 DNA: TGTGCCACCAGCAGAGATGTCCCCGGAGGGAGAAACACCATATATTTT

V gene: TRBV11-2
J gene: TRBJ2-3
clone size: many
CDR3 length: 16
D gene: NA
CDR3 protein: CASSLDSRPFTDTQYF
CDR3 DNA: TGTGCCAGCAGCTTAGATTCTAGACCTTTCACAGATACGCAGTATTTT

V gene: TRBV5-1
J gene: TRBJ1-5
clone size: many
CDR3 length: 14
D gene: NA
CDR3 protein: CASSLSGHNQPQHF
CDR3 DNA: TGCGCCAGCAGCTTATCAGGGCACAATCAGCCCCAGCATTTT

V gene: TRBV19
J gene: TRBJ1-1
clone size: NA
CDR3 length: 12
D gene: NA
CDR3 protein: CASREGVTEAFF
CDR3 DNA: TGTGCCAGTAGGGAGGGGGTCACTGAAGCTTTCTTT

V gene: TRBV4-1
J gene: TRBJ1-1
clone size: few
CDR3 length: 15
D gene: TRBD1
CDR3 protein: CASSQGQGAIAEAFF
CDR3 DNA: TGCGCCAGCAGCCAAGGACAGGGGGCTATCGCTGAAGCTTTCTTT

V gene: TRBV4-1
J gene: TRBJ2-3
clone size: NA
CDR3 length: 17
D gene: NA
CDR3 protein: CASSQKGPGSSTDTQYF
CDR3 DNA: TGCGCCAGCAGCCAAAAGGGACCCGGCAGTTCCACAGATACGCAGTATTTT

V gene: TRBV28
J gene: TRBJ2-1
clone size: NA
CDR3 length: 19
D gene: TRBD2
CDR3 protein: CASSLSRTLAGAPYNEQFF
CDR3 DNA: TGTGCCAGCAGTTTATCGCGAACCCTAGCGGGAGCTCCCTACAATGAGCAGTTCTTC

V gene: TRBV27
J gene: TRBJ2-7
clone size: NA
CDR3 length: 14
D gene: TRBD2
CDR3 protein: CASSPGLASAEQYF
CDR3 DNA: TGTGCCAGCAGTCCGGGACTAGCGTCGGCCGAGCAGTACTTC

V gene: TRBV6-4
J gene: TRBJ1-2
clone size: many
CDR3 length: 15
D gene: NA
CDR3 protein: CASSDSPGTAEGYTF
CDR3 DNA: TGTGCCAGCAGTGACTCTCCGGGAACGGCTGAAGGCTACACCTTC

V gene: TRBV12-3/TRBV12-4
J gene: TRBJ1-1
clone size: NA
CDR3 length: 14
D gene: TRBD1
CDR3 protein: CASTPWTGITEAFF
CDR3 DNA: TGTGCCAGCACCCCCTGGACAGGGATCACTGAAGCTTTCTTT

V gene: TRBV5-4
J gene: TRBJ1-2
clone size: many
CDR3 length: 13
D gene: NA
CDR3 protein: CASSFDGTYGYTF
CDR3 DNA: TGTGCCAGCAGCTTCGACGGGACCTATGGCTACACCTTC

V gene: TRBV5-1
J gene: TRBJ2-3
clone size: many
CDR3 length: 16
D gene: TRBD2
CDR3 protein: CASSYGPSGLGDTQYF
CDR3 DNA: TGCGCCAGCAGTTACGGCCCTAGCGGCCTAGGTGATACGCAGTATTTT

V gene: TRBV11-2
J gene: TRBJ1-1
clone size: NA
CDR3 length: 15
D gene: TRBD1
CDR3 protein: CASSSRTGKATEAFF
CDR3 DNA: TGTGCCAGCAGCTCCCGGACAGGGAAGGCCACTGAAGCTTTCTTT

V gene: TRBV6-1
J gene: TRBJ2-1
clone size: many
CDR3 length: 18
D gene: TRBD2
CDR3 protein: CASSPLLRGAGGLNEQFF
CDR3 DNA: TGTGCCAGCAGTCCCCTTCTGCGAGGCGCGGGGGGGCTGAATGAGCAGTTCTTC

V gene: TRBV10-3
J gene: TRBJ2-1
clone size: many
CDR3 length: 15
D gene: NA
CDR3 protein: CAIRRGSSQTNEQFF
CDR3 DNA: TGTGCCATCAGGAGGGGAAGCTCTCAGACCAATGAGCAGTTCTTC

V gene: TRBV7-9
J gene: TRBJ1-1
clone size: many
CDR3 length: 20
D gene: NA
CDR3 protein: CASSSGVLSGGFKMNTEAFF
CDR3 DNA: TGTGCCAGCAGCTCAGGGGTGTTATCCGGAGGGTTTAAAATGAACACTGAAGCTTTCTTT

V gene: TRBV7-9
J gene: TRBJ1-4
clone size: many
CDR3 length: 16
D gene: NA
CDR3 protein: CASILWTGATNEKLFF
CDR3 DNA: TGTGCCAGCATCCTTTGGACCGGTGCAACTAATGAAAAACTGTTTTTT

V gene: TRBV4-1
J gene: TRBJ2-7
clone size: NA
CDR3 length: 15
D gene: TRBD2
CDR3 protein: CASSLGTRSSYEQYF
CDR3 DNA: TGCGCCAGCAGCCTGGGGACTAGATCCTCCTACGAGCAGTACTTC

V gene: TRBV28
J gene: TRBJ1-6
clone size: NA
CDR3 length: 15
D gene: TRBD1
CDR3 protein: CATNSRDRGSAPLHF
CDR3 DNA: TGTGCCACTAACTCACGGGACAGGGGTTCCGCACCCCTCCACTTT

V gene: TRBV19
J gene: TRBJ1-2
clone size: NA
CDR3 length: 13
D gene: NA
CDR3 protein: CASTEDRYAGYTF
CDR3 DNA: TGTGCCAGTACCGAAGACAGATATGCTGGCTACACCTTC

V gene: TRBV20-1
J gene: TRBJ1-6
clone size: NA
CDR3 length: 14
D gene: NA
CDR3 protein: CSADLSSISSPLHF
CDR3 DNA: TGCAGTGCTGACCTGAGTTCCATTAGTTCACCCCTCCACTTT

V gene: TRBV7-2
J gene: TRBJ2-7
clone size: many
CDR3 length: 14
D gene: TRBD2
CDR3 protein: CASSPSGRIYEQYF
CDR3 DNA: TGTGCCAGCAGCCCTAGCGGGAGGATCTACGAGCAGTACTTC

V gene: TRBV5-6
J gene: TRBJ2-4
clone size: many
CDR3 length: 15
D gene: NA
CDR3 protein: CASSFLGSGKNIQYF
CDR3 DNA: TGTGCCAGCAGCTTCCTCGGTAGCGGTAAAAACATTCAGTACTTC

V gene: TRBV2
J gene: TRBJ2-4
clone size: few
CDR3 length: 15
D gene: TRBD2
CDR3 protein: CASYTSGRTKNIQYF
CDR3 DNA: TGTGCCAGCTATACTAGCGGGAGGACCAAAAACATTCAGTACTTC

V gene: TRBV10-3
J gene: TRBJ1-5
clone size: many
CDR3 length: 16
D gene: NA
CDR3 protein: CAISETKGDGNQPQHF
CDR3 DNA: TGTGCCATCAGTGAAACGAAGGGGGATGGCAATCAGCCCCAACATTTT

V gene: TRBV19
J gene: TRBJ2-2
clone size: many
CDR3 length: 15
D gene: NA
CDR3 protein: CASSSTGFDTGELFF
CDR3 DNA: TGTGCCAGTAGTTCAACAGGGTTTGACACCGGGGAGCTGTTTTTT

V gene: TRBV28
J gene: TRBJ1-2
clone size: few
CDR3 length: 14
D gene: NA
CDR3 protein: CASSPTSQGLGYTF
CDR3 DNA: TGTGCCAGCAGCCCTACAAGCCAGGGATTGGGCTACACCTTC

V gene: TRBV10-3
J gene: TRBJ2-5
clone size: NA
CDR3 length: 15
D gene: TRBD2
CDR3 protein: CAISESERGPGTQYF
CDR3 DNA: TGTGCCATCAGTGAGTCTGAGCGGGGGCCTGGGACCCAGTACTTC

V gene: TRBV9
J gene: TRBJ2-1
clone size: many
CDR3 length: 17
D gene: TRBD2
CDR3 protein: CASSLTLLADSYNEQFF
CDR3 DNA: TGTGCCAGCAGCTTGACCTTGCTAGCGGACTCCTACAATGAGCAGTTCTTC

V gene: TRBV27
J gene: TRBJ2-7
clone size: many
CDR3 length: 14
D gene: NA
CDR3 protein: CASSLPGHINEQYF
CDR3 DNA: TGTGCCAGCAGTTTGCCGGGACATATAAACGAGCAGTACTTC

V gene: TRBV12-5
J gene: TRBJ2-2
clone size: many
CDR3 length: 12
D gene: NA
CDR3 protein: CASTDHTGELFF
CDR3 DNA: TGTGCTAGTACGGATCACACCGGGGAGCTGTTTTTT

V gene: TRBV20-1
J gene: TRBJ1-1
clone size: many
CDR3 length: 10
D gene: NA
CDR3 protein: CSARELEAFF
CDR3 DNA: TGCAGTGCTAGAGAACTTGAAGCTTTCTTT

V gene: TRBV5-4
J gene: TRBJ2-2
clone size: many
CDR3 length: 15
D gene: TRBD2
CDR3 protein: CASTTSGGNTGELFF
CDR3 DNA: TGTGCCAGCACGACTAGCGGGGGGAACACCGGGGAGCTGTTTTTT

V gene: TRBV12-3/TRBV12-4
J gene: TRBJ1-2
clone size: many
CDR3 length: 14
D gene: NA
CDR3 protein: CASSLGRRNYGYTF
CDR3 DNA: TGTGCCAGCAGCCTCGGACGGCGAAACTATGGCTACACCTTC

V gene: TRBV2
J gene: TRBJ2-7
clone size: many
CDR3 length: 13
D gene: TRBD2
CDR3 protein: CASSGGRAGEQYF
CDR3 DNA: TGTGCCAGCAGTGGTGGGAGGGCCGGGGAGCAGTACTTC

V gene: TRBV7-9
J gene: TRBJ1-1
clone size: many
CDR3 length: 14
D gene: NA
CDR3 protein: CASSLASSNTEAFF
CDR3 DNA: TGTGCCAGCAGCTTAGCTAGTTCCAACACTGAAGCTTTCTTT

V gene: TRBV6-1
J gene: TRBJ1-1
clone size: many
CDR3 length: 13
D gene: NA
CDR3 protein: CASSEGARPEAFF
CDR3 DNA: TGTGCCAGCAGTGAAGGGGCCAGACCAGAAGCTTTCTTT

V gene: TRBV3-1
J gene: TRBJ2-2
clone size: many
CDR3 length: 15
D gene: NA
CDR3 protein: CASTPGFLNTGELFF
CDR3 DNA: TGTGCCAGCACCCCGGGATTTCTGAACACCGGGGAGCTGTTTTTT

V gene: TRBV20-1
J gene: TRBJ2-2
clone size: many
CDR3 length: 13
D gene: NA
CDR3 protein: CSAEDSNTGELFF
CDR3 DNA: TGCAGTGCAGAGGACTCGAACACCGGGGAGCTGTTTTTT

V gene: TRBV20-1
J gene: TRBJ2-5
clone size: many
CDR3 length: 13
D gene: NA
CDR3 protein: CSARVDHQETQYF
CDR3 DNA: TGCAGTGCTAGAGTTGATCACCAAGAGACCCAGTACTTC

V gene: TRBV12-3/TRBV12-4
J gene: TRBJ1-2
clone size: many
CDR3 length: 15
D gene: TRBD1
CDR3 protein: CASSFKQGAGYGYTF
CDR3 DNA: TGTGCCAGCAGTTTCAAGCAGGGGGCTGGCTATGGCTACACCTTC

V gene: TRBV11-2
J gene: TRBJ1-6
clone size: many
CDR3 length: 14
D gene: NA
CDR3 protein: CASSFWRSNSPLHF
CDR3 DNA: TGTGCCAGCAGCTTCTGGCGGAGTAATTCACCCCTCCACTTT

V gene: TRBV3-1
J gene: TRBJ2-2
clone size: many
CDR3 length: 16
D gene: TRBD1
CDR3 protein: CASSQYSTGGTGELFF
CDR3 DNA: TGTGCCAGCAGCCAATACTCGACAGGGGGCACCGGGGAGCTGTTTTTT

V gene: TRBV30
J gene: TRBJ1-1
clone size: few
CDR3 length: 16
D gene: NA
CDR3 protein: CAWISLVRGENTEAFF
CDR3 DNA: TGTGCCTGGATTTCTTTGGTTCGGGGGGAGAACACTGAAGCTTTCTTT

V gene: TRBV20-1
J gene: TRBJ2-3
clone size: NA
CDR3 length: 12
D gene: TRBD1
CDR3 protein: CSAKFGTVTQYF
CDR3 DNA: TGCAGTGCTAAATTCGGGACAGTTACGCAGTATTTT

V gene: TRBV29-1
J gene: TRBJ2-1
clone size: many
CDR3 length: 14
D gene: NA
CDR3 protein: CSVVPGILGNEQFF
CDR3 DNA: TGCAGCGTTGTTCCCGGAATTTTGGGGAATGAGCAGTTCTTC